This TCR beta chain was identified during a study of beta chain features in type 1 diabetes. In this sample, this clone turned up a few times. Its antigen is not identified. This CDR3 is built from 16 residues. CDR1 and CDR2 (germline): SGDLS, YYNGEE. The ends were cut back, 3 bases at V and 2 bases at J, with 14 bases in the middle. Purities in excess of 95% were seen in all sorted populations. General study points: Naive, central memory and regulatory TCRB repertoires appeared more similar among patients than healthy donors. Moderate yet significant TCRB CDR3 shortening was seen in Type 1 diabetes patients in all four CD4+ subsets. Cells with high TCR expression could be over-represented by cDNA sequencing.

Expressed TCRB transcripts were sequenced, since all the RNA that had been isolated was reverse transcribed. Sequencing was performed with immunoSEQ multiplex PCR; in TCRdb, only in-frame clones are kept and a portion is missing. The sample yields around 290,000 clones, approximately 8.1% seen once. This receptor was obtained from a woman aged 18-29 years in good health. The chain joins TRBV9 to TRBJ2-2; the D gene is possibly TRBD2 (6 bases). Sample: central memory CD4+ T cells from blood. The CDR3 here is CASSAVSGSNTGELFF. The CDR3, as DNA: TGTGCCAGCAGCGCGGTTAGCGGATCAAACACCGGGGAGCTGTTTTTT.